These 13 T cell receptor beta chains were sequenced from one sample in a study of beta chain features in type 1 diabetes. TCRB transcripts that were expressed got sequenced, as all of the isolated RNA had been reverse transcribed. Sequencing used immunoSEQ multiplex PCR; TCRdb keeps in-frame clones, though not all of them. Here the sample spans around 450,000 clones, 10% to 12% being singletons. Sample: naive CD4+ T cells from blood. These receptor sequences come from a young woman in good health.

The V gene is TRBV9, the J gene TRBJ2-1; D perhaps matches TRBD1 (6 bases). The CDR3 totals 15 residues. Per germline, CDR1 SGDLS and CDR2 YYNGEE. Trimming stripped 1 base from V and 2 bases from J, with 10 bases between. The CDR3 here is CASSVQTGTYNEQFF. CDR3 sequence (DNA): TGTGCCAGCAGCGTACAGACAGGTACCTACAATGAGCAGTTCTTC.

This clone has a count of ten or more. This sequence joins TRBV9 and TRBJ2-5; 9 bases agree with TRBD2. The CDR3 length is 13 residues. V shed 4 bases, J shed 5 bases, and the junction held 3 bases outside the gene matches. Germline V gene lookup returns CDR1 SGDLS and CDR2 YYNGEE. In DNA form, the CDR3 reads TGTGCCAGCAGCCTCAGCGGGAGGGAGACCCAGTACTTC. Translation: CASSLSGRETQYF. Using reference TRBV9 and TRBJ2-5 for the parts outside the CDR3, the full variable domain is DSGVTQTPKHLITATGQRVTLRCSPRSGDLSVYWYQQSLDQGLQFLIQYYNGEERAKGNILERFSAQQFPDLHSELNLSSLELGDSALYFCASSLSGRETQYFGPGTRLLVL.

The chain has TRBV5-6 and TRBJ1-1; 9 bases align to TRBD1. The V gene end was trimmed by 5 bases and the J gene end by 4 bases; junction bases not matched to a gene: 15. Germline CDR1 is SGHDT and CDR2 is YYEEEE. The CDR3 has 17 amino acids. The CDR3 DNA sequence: TGTGCCAGCAGTTCAAGAGTTCGGGACAGGGTGGTCACTGAAGCTTTCTTT. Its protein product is CASSSRVRDRVVTEAFF.

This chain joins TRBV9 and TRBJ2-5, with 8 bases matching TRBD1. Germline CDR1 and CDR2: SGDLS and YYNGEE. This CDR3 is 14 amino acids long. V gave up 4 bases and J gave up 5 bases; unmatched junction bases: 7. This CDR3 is CASSPGGLGETQYF. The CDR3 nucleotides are TGTGCCAGCAGCCCAGGGGGCCTGGGTGAGACCCAGTACTTC.

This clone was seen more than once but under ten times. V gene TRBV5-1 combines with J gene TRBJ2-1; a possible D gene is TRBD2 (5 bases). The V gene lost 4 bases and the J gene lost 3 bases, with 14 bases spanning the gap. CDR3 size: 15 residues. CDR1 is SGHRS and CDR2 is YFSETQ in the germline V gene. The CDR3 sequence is CASSARTAVYNEQFF. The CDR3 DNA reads TGCGCCAGCAGCGCTAGGACTGCGGTCTACAATGAGCAGTTCTTC.

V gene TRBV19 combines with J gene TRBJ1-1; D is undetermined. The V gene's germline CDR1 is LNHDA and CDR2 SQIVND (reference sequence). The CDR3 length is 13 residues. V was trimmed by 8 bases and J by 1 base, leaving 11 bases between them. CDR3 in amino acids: CASSYRPNTEAFF. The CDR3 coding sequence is TGTGCCAGTTCGTACAGACCGAACACTGAAGCTTTCTTT. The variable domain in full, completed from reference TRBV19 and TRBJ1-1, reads DGGITQSPKYLFRKEGQNVTLSCEQNLNHDAMYWYRQDPGQGLRLIYYSQIVNDFQKGDIAEGYSVSREKKESFPLTVTSAQKNPTAFYLCASSYRPNTEAFFGQGTRLTVV.

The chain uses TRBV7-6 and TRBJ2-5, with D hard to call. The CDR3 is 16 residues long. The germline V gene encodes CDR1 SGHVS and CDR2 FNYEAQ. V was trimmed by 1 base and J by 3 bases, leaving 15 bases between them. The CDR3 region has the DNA TGTGCCAGCAGCTTAGTTTGGCGCCTGGCCAAAGAGACCCAGTACTTC. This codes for CASSLVWRLAKETQYF.

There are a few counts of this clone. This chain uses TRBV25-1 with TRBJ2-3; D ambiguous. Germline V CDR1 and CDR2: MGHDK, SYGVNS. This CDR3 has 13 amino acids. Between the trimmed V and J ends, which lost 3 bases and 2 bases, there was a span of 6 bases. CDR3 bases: TGTGCCAGCAGTGATTCCCCCACAGATACGCAGTATTTT. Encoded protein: CASSDSPTDTQYF. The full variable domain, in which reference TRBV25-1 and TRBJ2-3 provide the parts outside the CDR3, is EADIYQTPRYLVIGTGKKITLECSQTMGHDKMYWYQQDPGMELHLIHYSYGVNSTEKGDLSSESTVSRIRTEHFPLTLESARPSHTSQYLCASSDSPTDTQYFGPGTRLTVL.

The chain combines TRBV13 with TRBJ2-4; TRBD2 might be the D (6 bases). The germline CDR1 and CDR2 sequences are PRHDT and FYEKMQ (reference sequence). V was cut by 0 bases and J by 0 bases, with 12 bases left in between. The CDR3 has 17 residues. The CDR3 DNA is TGTGCCAGCAGCTTAGGCCCCCTAGCGCGAGCCAAAAACATTCAGTACTTC. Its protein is CASSLGPLARAKNIQYF.

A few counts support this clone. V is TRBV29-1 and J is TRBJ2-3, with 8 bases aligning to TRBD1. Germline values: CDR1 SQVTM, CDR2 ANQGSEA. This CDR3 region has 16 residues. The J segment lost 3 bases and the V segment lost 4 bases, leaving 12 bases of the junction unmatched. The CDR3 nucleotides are TGCAGCGTTGGCTCTCGACTGCGACAGGGGACAGATACGCAGTATTTT. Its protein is CSVGSRLRQGTDTQYF.

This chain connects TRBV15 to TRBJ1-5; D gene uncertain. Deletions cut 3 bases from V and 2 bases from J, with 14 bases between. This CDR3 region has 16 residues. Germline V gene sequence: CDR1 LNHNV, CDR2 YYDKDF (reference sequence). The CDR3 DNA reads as TGTGCCACCAGCAGGCTGCGGGGAAAGGGCAATCAGCCCCAGCATTTT. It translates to CATSRLRGKGNQPQHF.

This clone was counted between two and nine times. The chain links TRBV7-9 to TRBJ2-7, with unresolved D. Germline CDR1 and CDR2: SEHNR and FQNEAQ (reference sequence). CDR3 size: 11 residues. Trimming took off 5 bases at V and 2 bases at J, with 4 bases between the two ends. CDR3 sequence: CASSAAYEQYF. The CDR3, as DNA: TGTGCCAGCAGCGCAGCCTACGAGCAGTACTTC.

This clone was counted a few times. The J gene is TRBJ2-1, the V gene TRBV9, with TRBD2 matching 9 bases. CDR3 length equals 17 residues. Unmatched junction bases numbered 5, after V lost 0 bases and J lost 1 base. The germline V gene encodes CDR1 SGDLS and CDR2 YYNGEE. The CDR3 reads CASSVAGGRGSYNEQFF. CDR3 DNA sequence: TGTGCCAGCAGCGTAGCTGGCGGGAGGGGGTCCTACAATGAGCAGTTCTTC. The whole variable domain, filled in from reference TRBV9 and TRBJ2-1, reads DSGVTQTPKHLITATGQRVTLRCSPRSGDLSVYWYQQSLDQGLQFLIQYYNGEERAKGNILERFSAQQFPDLHSELNLSSLELGDSALYFCASSVAGGRGSYNEQFFGPGTRLTVL.